The clone carrying this TCR beta chain occurred a few times. Its antigen is unidentified. The donors, all healthy, were Caucasians living in Russia, aged roughly 6 to 100. Per sample, a minimum of 6.5 million PBMCs were isolated. The data belong to a study of blood T cells in healthy people across ages. Points from the study as a whole: Researchers said unsorted PBMCs prevented a conclusive naive versus antigen-experienced comparison.

V was clipped by 10 bases and J by 6 bases; unmatched bases: 11. The CDR3 totals 13 residues. From germline, CDR1 is MGHDK and CDR2 SYGVNS. Combining a sample-barcoded 5' primer with a J-beta primer mix, a second PCR ran for roughly 6 to 11 cycles. Each cDNA molecule carried a tag from a template-switch adaptor that contained 12 random nucleotides. TCRdb re-called the 5' RACE reads with MiXCR, one entry per CDR3 protein. In the table there are just over 1 million distinct CDR3 sequences, 45% of which are singletons. This sequence joins TRBV25-1 and TRBJ2-5, with 7 bases aligning to TRBD1. The specimen was blood. The origin of this receptor is a woman in her sixties or seventies in good health. Here the CDR3 DNA reads TGTGCCATTTCCCCGACAGGGTTGAAGACCCAGTACTTC. Amino acids: CAISPTGLKTQYF.